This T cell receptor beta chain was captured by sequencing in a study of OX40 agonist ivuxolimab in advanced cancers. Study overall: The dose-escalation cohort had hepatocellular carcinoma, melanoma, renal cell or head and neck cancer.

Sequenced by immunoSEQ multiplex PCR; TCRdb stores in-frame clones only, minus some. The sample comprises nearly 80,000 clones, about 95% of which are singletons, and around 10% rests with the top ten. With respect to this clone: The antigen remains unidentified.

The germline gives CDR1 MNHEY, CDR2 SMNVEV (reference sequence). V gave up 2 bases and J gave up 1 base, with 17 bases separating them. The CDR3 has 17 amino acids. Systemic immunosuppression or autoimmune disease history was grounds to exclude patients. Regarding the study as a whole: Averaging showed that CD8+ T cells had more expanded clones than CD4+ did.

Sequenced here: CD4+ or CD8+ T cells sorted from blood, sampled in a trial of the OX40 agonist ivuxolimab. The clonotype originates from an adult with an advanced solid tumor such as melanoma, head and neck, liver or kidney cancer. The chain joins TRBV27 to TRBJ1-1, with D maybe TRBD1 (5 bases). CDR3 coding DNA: TGTGCCAGCAGTTTACTAACAGGTGAGGAGAGGAACACTGAAGCTTTCTTT. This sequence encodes CASSLLTGEERNTEAFF.